A selection of T cell receptor beta chains follows, all from one sample in a study of regulatory T cells in long-lasting Graves disease. Via MiXCR, TCRdb re-called the multiplex PCR reads, giving one row per CDR3 protein. The table records about 530,000 distinct CDR3 sequences, roughly 16% of them present only once. The same sample was also used in a study of T cells in Graves' hyperthyroidism and ophthalmopathy.

The sequenced sample was peripheral blood mononuclear cells (PBMCs), obtained at new diagnosis, from a patient treated with antithyroid drugs. These receptors all stem from a woman aged 35-65 years with Graves disease. Each CDR3 is given without its conserved first and last residue. Fields, in order: V gene, J gene, clone size, CDR3 protein. The size entry is marked missing in some rows and otherwise reads once, few, many or a size class.

v_call: TRBV20-1; j_call: TRBJ2-5; clone_size: many; cdr3_aa: SARKLVAETQY
v_call: TRBV20-1; j_call: TRBJ1-5; clone_size: many; cdr3_aa: SAIRDSPLLSNQPQH
v_call: TRBV5-6; j_call: TRBJ2-3; clone_size: NA; cdr3_aa: ASSLLSGVSTDTQY
v_call: TRBV10-1; j_call: TRBJ2-4; clone_size: few; cdr3_aa: ASSEAGEAKNIQY
v_call: TRBV6-1; j_call: TRBJ1-1; clone_size: NA; cdr3_aa: ASNGYGGATEAF
v_call: TRBV20-1; j_call: TRBJ1-2; clone_size: many; cdr3_aa: SARDSGNLDGYT
v_call: TRBV27; j_call: TRBJ1-5; clone_size: few; cdr3_aa: ASSPRQGRGNQPQH
v_call: TRBV28; j_call: TRBJ1-1; clone_size: many; cdr3_aa: ASTKGELGGWNTEAF
v_call: TRBV5-6; j_call: TRBJ1-5; clone_size: few; cdr3_aa: ASSIRRDRGNGPQH
v_call: TRBV30; j_call: TRBJ1-1; clone_size: many; cdr3_aa: AWTRGPMNTEAF
v_call: TRBV5-1; j_call: TRBJ2-7; clone_size: NA; cdr3_aa: ASRLVGGGYEQY
v_call: TRBV6-1; j_call: TRBJ2-7; clone_size: many; cdr3_aa: ASRGLIYEQY
v_call: TRBV12-5; j_call: TRBJ1-1; clone_size: few; cdr3_aa: ASGQRAAMGAF
v_call: TRBV4-1; j_call: TRBJ1-4; clone_size: many; cdr3_aa: ASSQDAGATNEKLF
v_call: TRBV29-1; j_call: TRBJ1-2; clone_size: few; cdr3_aa: SVGSRVGGNNYGYT
v_call: TRBV2; j_call: TRBJ2-6; clone_size: NA; cdr3_aa: AIPATGSGANVLT
v_call: TRBV6-2/TRBV6-3; j_call: TRBJ2-1; clone_size: many; cdr3_aa: ASSYSINIDQSPYNEQF
v_call: TRBV20-1; j_call: TRBJ2-7; clone_size: NA; cdr3_aa: SASALGGAGGRDEQY
v_call: TRBV5-1; j_call: TRBJ1-1; clone_size: many; cdr3_aa: ASSVGQGTEAF
v_call: TRBV2; j_call: TRBJ1-5; clone_size: many; cdr3_aa: ASSEQGGSQPQH
v_call: TRBV7-8; j_call: TRBJ2-2; clone_size: many; cdr3_aa: ASSLALGLALPGELF
v_call: TRBV20-1; j_call: TRBJ2-1; clone_size: few; cdr3_aa: SAPALGENNEQF
v_call: TRBV6-1; j_call: TRBJ1-5; clone_size: NA; cdr3_aa: ASSEGGHVRAAQH
v_call: TRBV10-3; j_call: TRBJ1-5; clone_size: NA; cdr3_aa: ATRQGGSYSNQPQH
v_call: TRBV28; j_call: TRBJ2-5; clone_size: many; cdr3_aa: ASSSGTALQETQY
v_call: TRBV7-9; j_call: TRBJ2-3; clone_size: NA; cdr3_aa: AGEEDTQY
v_call: TRBV13; j_call: TRBJ2-1; clone_size: NA; cdr3_aa: ASSWTREIYNEQF
v_call: TRBV6-1; j_call: TRBJ1-2; clone_size: NA; cdr3_aa: ASSMRQGAAGYT
v_call: TRBV12-5; j_call: TRBJ1-6; clone_size: many; cdr3_aa: ASLGRKKGSPLH
v_call: TRBV3-1; j_call: TRBJ1-2; clone_size: few; cdr3_aa: ASSQDRLRDPYGYT
v_call: TRBV2; j_call: TRBJ2-5; clone_size: few; cdr3_aa: ASSQVLLDLGAQY
v_call: TRBV2; j_call: TRBJ1-2; clone_size: many; cdr3_aa: ASSEGPGLQYGYT
v_call: TRBV18; j_call: TRBJ1-4; clone_size: many; cdr3_aa: ASSPDRAIREKLF
v_call: TRBV6-1; j_call: TRBJ1-1; clone_size: many; cdr3_aa: ASSHRGYTEAF
v_call: TRBV3-1; j_call: TRBJ2-4; clone_size: few; cdr3_aa: ASSQEVRRYIQY
v_call: TRBV7-2; j_call: TRBJ2-1; clone_size: many; cdr3_aa: ASSGWGELYNEQF
v_call: TRBV3-1; j_call: TRBJ2-4; clone_size: few; cdr3_aa: ASSPASSELAKNIQY
v_call: TRBV19; j_call: TRBJ2-1; clone_size: NA; cdr3_aa: ASSIAGTRPYNEQF
v_call: TRBV19; j_call: TRBJ1-4; clone_size: NA; cdr3_aa: ASSPSWGILGLF
v_call: TRBV13; j_call: TRBJ1-5; clone_size: NA; cdr3_aa: ASSLSGHQPQH
v_call: TRBV15; j_call: TRBJ2-5; clone_size: NA; cdr3_aa: ATKASGAETQY